Shown below are 14 T cell receptor beta chains from a single sample sequenced in a study of blood T cell repertoires in COVID-19. The repertoire was sequenced with immunoSEQ multiplex PCR; TCRdb's copy has only in-frame clones and lacks some. Among about 480,000 clones listed, roughly 89% were seen once. Sequencing was carried out using peripheral blood. These receptor sequences come from a young man with COVID-19, enrolled during active disease.

This clone showed up just a few times. The chain recombines TRBV12-2 with TRBJ2-7; the table's D call, TRBD2, has no DNA check behind it. TRBV12-2 is a known pseudogene. CDR3 length: 15 residues. This chain's CDR3 is CASRPPGLAVWKQYF. The DNA for the CDR3 is TGTGCAAGTCGCCCTCCTGGACTAGCGGTCTGGAAGCAGTACTTC.

The chain has TRBV9 and TRBJ1-2; D gene unclear. CDR3 length: 12 residues. V dropped 4 bases and J dropped 8 bases, with 12 bases sitting between them. Germline-derived CDR1 and CDR2 are SGDLS and YYNGEE. The CDR3 DNA reads TGTGCCAGCAGCTCCGGGGTCACCGGCTACACCTTC. Amino acids: CASSSGVTGYTF.

The chain has TRBV29-1 and TRBJ1-3, with 7 bases fitting TRBD1. Germline V gives CDR1 SQVTM, CDR2 ANQGSEA. The ends lost 6 bases at V and 3 bases at J; junction bases unmatched: 5. The CDR3 runs 13 residues. The CDR3 spells CSVTGVNGNTIYF. CDR3 nucleotides: TGCAGCGTCACAGGGGTTAATGGAAACACCATATATTTT. The variable domain in full, with the rest retrieved from reference TRBV29-1 and TRBJ1-3, is SAVISQKPSRDICQRGTSLTIQCQVDSQVTMMFWYRQQPGQSLTLIATANQGSEATYESGFVIDKFPISRPNLTFSTLTVSNMSPEDSSIYLCSVTGVNGNTIYFGEGSWLTVV.

The chain uses TRBV7-2 and TRBJ2-5, with no clear D. CDR1 is SGHTA and CDR2 is FQGNSA in the germline V gene. Trimming pared 1 base from V and 2 bases from J, leaving 5 bases between. CDR3 length equals 13 residues. CDR3 amino acids: CASSLDRQETQYF. The CDR3 nucleotides read TGTGCCAGCAGCTTAGACCGGCAAGAGACCCAGTACTTC.

A single count supports this clone. The genes are TRBV14 and TRBJ1-2; D remains unclear. The germline CDR1 and CDR2 sequences are SGHDN and FVKESK. Trimming removed 5 bases from V and 4 bases from J, with 5 bases in between. This CDR3 contains 11 residues. The DNA of the CDR3 is TGTGCCAGCAGCTATTTCTATGGCTACACCTTC. This encodes CASSYFYGYTF.

Regarding this clone: An end of the junction differs from the germline gene, which may be a read error. The rearrangement uses TRBV5-5 and TRBJ2-4; D might be TRBD2 (7 bases). CDR1 and CDR2 (germline): SGHKS, YYEKEE (reference sequence). The CDR3 runs to 15 residues. The DNA for the CDR3 is TGTGCCAGCACCTTGGGTTGGGGAGGGGGGAACATTCAGTACTTC. It translates to CASTLGWGGGNIQYF.

This rearrangement joins TRBV5-4 to TRBJ2-1, with 10 nucleotides matching TRBD2. Trimming removed 3 bases from V and 9 bases from J; junction bases left unmatched: 15. The CDR3 is made up of 17 amino acids. The germline gives CDR1 SGHNT, CDR2 YYREEE (reference sequence). In DNA form, the CDR3 reads TGTGCCAGCAGCTCTGGACTAGCGGAGTATAAGGGGGGTGAGCAGTTCTTC. It specifies CASSSGLAEYKGGEQFF.

The J gene is TRBJ1-1, the V gene TRBV6-5; 7 bases agree with TRBD1. Germline V CDR1 and CDR2: MNHEY, SVGAGI. Trimming at V came to 2 bases and at J to 1 base, leaving 1 base not matched to a gene. The CDR3 consists of 14 residues. CDR3 in DNA: TGTGCCAGCAGTTACGGGACAGCGAACACTGAAGCTTTCTTT. Encoded protein: CASSYGTANTEAFF.

This rearrangement joins TRBV25-1 to TRBJ2-7; a possible D gene is TRBD1 (6 bases). Per germline, CDR1 MGHDK and CDR2 SYGVNS. This CDR3 has 11 amino acids. Trimming pared 6 bases from V and 5 bases from J, leaving 8 bases between. This CDR3 is CASSWGHEQYF. The CDR3 DNA sequence: TGTGCCAGCAGCTGGGGGCACGAGCAGTACTTC.

The chain recombines TRBV5-4 with TRBJ2-3, with 9 bases that match TRBD2. V dropped 2 bases and J dropped 7; count of bases not matched to a gene: 5. The CDR3 covers 14 residues. Germline V lookup: CDR1 SGHNT, CDR2 YYREEE (reference sequence). This chain's CDR3 is CASSFQAGGNTQYF. Here the CDR3 DNA reads TGTGCCAGCAGCTTTCAAGCGGGAGGCAATACGCAGTATTTT.

The chain is built from TRBV7-9 and TRBJ1-5; 7 bases align to TRBD1. The CDR3 is made up of 13 amino acids. V was pared by 4 bases and J by 8 bases, with 5 bases of the junction left unmatched. Germline V gene sequence: CDR1 SEHNR, CDR2 FQNEAQ (reference sequence). DNA of the CDR3: TGTGCCAGCAGCTCGGGACAGAGTAAGCCCCAGCATTTT. This codes for CASSSGQSKPQHF.

The chain combines TRBV5-8 with TRBJ2-1; D is perhaps TRBD2 (6 bases). The CDR3 length is 15 residues. Trimming took off 3 bases at V and 0 bases at J, with 10 bases between the two ends. In germline, CDR1 is SGHTS, CDR2 YDEGEE. The CDR3 spells CASSWGGNSYNEQFF. The CDR3 DNA is TGTGCCAGCAGCTGGGGCGGGAACTCCTACAATGAGCAGTTCTTC.

The rearrangement uses TRBV7-2 and TRBJ2-3; the match to TRBD2 covers 13 bases. Germline CDR1 SGHTA, CDR2 FQGNSA. The CDR3 consists of 16 residues. V trimming: 2 bases; J trimming: 6 bases; junction bases outside the gene matches: 5. The CDR3: CASSLQGLAGVDTQYF. CDR3 nucleotide sequence: TGTGCCAGCAGCTTACAAGGACTAGCGGGAGTTGATACGCAGTATTTT.

The gene calls are TRBV2 and TRBJ1-1; 8 nucleotides align to TRBD1. There are 13 residues in the CDR3. V was clipped by 6 bases and J by 4 bases; unmatched bases: 4. Germline CDR1 SNHLY, CDR2 FYNNEI. The CDR3 sequence is CASSRDRLTEAFF. CDR3 DNA: TGTGCCAGCAGCCGGGACAGGCTCACTGAAGCTTTCTTT.